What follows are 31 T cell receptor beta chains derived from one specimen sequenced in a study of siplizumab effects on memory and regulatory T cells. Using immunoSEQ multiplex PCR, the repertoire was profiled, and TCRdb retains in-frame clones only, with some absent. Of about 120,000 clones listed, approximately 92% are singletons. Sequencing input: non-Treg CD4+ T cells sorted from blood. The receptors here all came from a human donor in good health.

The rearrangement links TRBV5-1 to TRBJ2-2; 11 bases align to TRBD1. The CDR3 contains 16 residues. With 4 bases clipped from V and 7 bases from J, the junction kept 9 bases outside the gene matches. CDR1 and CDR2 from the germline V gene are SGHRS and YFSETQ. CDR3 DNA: TGCGCCAGCAGCCCGGGACAGGGGGGATTCGGCGGGGAGCTGTTTTTT. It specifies CASSPGQGGFGGELFF.

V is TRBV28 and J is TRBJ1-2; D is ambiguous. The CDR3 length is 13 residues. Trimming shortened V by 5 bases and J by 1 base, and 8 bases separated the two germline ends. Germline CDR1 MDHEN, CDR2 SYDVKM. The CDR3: CASSPPDNYGYTF. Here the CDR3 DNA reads TGTGCCAGCAGTCCACCAGATAACTATGGCTACACCTTC.

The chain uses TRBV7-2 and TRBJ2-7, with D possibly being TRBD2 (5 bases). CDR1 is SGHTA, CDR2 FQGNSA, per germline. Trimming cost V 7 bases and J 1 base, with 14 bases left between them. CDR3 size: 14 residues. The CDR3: CASTLAPSSYEQYF. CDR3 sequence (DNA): TGTGCCAGCACCCTAGCTCCGAGTTCCTACGAGCAGTACTTC.

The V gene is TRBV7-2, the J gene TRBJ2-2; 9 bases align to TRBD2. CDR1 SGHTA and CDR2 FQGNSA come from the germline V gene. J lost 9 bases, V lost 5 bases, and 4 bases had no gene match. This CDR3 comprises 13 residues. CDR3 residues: CASSRGGVRELFF. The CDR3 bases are TGTGCCAGCAGCCGCGGGGGGGTGAGGGAGCTGTTTTTT.

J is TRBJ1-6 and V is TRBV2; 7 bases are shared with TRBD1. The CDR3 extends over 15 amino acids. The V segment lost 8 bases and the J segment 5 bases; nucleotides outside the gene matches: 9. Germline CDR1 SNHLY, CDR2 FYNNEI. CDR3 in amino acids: CASASRQGNNSPLHF. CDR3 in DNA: TGTGCCAGCGCTTCCAGACAGGGCAATAATTCACCCCTCCACTTT.

The CDR3 bases are TGTGCCAGCAGTCCCCGCAATTTTTCTCGACAGGGTCACTATGGCTACACCTTC. Translated: CASSPRNFSRQGHYGYTF. The V gene is TRBV6-4, the J gene TRBJ1-2; 7 bases match TRBD1. The CDR3 has 18 residues. With 5 bases clipped from V and 3 bases from J, the junction kept 18 bases outside the gene matches. The germline V gene has CDR1 MRHNA and CDR2 SNTAGT.

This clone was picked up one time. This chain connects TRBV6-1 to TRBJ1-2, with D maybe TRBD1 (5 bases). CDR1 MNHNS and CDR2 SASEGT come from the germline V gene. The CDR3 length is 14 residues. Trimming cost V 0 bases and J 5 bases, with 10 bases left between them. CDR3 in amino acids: CASSEAWQGYGYTF. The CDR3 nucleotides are TGTGCCAGCAGTGAAGCATGGCAGGGATATGGCTACACCTTC.

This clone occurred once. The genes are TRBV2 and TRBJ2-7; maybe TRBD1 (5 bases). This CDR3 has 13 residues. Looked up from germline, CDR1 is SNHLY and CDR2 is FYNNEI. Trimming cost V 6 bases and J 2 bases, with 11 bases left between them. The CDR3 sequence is CASSSTVTYEQYF. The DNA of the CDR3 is TGTGCCAGCAGCTCGACAGTGACCTACGAGCAGTACTTC.

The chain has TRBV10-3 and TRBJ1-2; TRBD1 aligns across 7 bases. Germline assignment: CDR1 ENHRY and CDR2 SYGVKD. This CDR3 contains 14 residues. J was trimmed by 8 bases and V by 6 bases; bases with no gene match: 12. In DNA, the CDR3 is TGTGCCATCAGCAACCGACAGGGTTTAGAAGGCTACACCTTC. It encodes CAISNRQGLEGYTF.

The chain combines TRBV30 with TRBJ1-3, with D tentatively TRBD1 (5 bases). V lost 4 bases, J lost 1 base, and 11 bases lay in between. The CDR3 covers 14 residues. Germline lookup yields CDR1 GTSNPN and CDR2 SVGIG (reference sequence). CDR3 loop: CAWTGIGSGNTIYF. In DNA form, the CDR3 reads TGTGCCTGGACAGGGATAGGATCTGGAAACACCATATATTTT.

CDR3 protein: CASSQEWGDPHTEAFF. The CDR3 region has the DNA TGTGCCAGCAGCCAAGAGTGGGGGGACCCCCACACTGAAGCTTTCTTT. This chain joins TRBV4-2 and TRBJ1-1, with a possible D match to TRBD1 (5 bases). The length of the CDR3 is 16 residues. Germline CDR1 is LGHNA and CDR2 is YNFKEQ. Trimming removed 0 bases from V and 3 bases from J, with 14 bases in between.

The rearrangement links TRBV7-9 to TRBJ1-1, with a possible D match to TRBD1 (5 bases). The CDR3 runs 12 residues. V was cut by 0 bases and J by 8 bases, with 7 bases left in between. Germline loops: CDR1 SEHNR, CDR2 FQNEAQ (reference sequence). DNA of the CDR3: TGTGCCAGCAGCTTAGCGGGGGTGGAAGCTTTCTTT. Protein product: CASSLAGVEAFF. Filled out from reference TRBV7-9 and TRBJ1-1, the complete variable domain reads DTGVSQNPRHKITKRGQNVTFRCDPISEHNRLYWYRQTLGQGPEFLTYFQNEAQLEKSRLLSDRFSAERPKGSFSTLEIQRTEQGDSAMYLCASSLAGVEAFFGQGTRLTVV.

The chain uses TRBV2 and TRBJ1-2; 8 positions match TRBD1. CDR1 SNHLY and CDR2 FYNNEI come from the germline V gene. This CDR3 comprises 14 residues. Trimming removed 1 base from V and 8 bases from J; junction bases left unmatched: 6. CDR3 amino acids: CASSEGTGSNGYTF. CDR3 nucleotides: TGTGCCAGCAGTGAAGGGACAGGGTCGAACGGCTACACCTTC.

In nucleotides, the CDR3 is TGTGCCAGTACCAGGTACGGAGAACCGGGACCTTCGAACACTGAAGCTTTCTTT. Amino acid sequence: CASTRYGEPGPSNTEAFF. The V and J genes are TRBV19 and TRBJ1-1; D is perhaps TRBD1 (5 bases). CDR1 and CDR2 from the germline V gene are LNHDA and SQIVND (reference sequence). The CDR3 contains 18 residues. V gave up 7 bases and J gave up 1 base, with 25 bases separating them.

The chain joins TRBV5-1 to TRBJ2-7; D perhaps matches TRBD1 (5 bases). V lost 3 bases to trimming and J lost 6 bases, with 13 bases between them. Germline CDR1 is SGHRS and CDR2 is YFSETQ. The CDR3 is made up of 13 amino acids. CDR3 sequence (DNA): TGCGCCAGCAGCTCGACAGTGACGGGCGAGCAGTACTTC. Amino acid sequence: CASSSTVTGEQYF.

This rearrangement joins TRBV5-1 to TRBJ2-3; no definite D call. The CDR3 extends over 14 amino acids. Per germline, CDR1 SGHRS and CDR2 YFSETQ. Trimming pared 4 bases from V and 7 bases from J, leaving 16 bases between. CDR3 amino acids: CASSPLRDWNTQYF. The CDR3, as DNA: TGCGCCAGCAGCCCGTTAAGGGATTGGAATACGCAGTATTTT.

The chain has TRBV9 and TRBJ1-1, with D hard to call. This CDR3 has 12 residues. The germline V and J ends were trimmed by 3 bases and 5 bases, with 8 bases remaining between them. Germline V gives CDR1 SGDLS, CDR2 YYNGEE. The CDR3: CASSAGPTEAFF. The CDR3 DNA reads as TGTGCCAGCAGCGCCGGGCCGACTGAAGCTTTCTTT.

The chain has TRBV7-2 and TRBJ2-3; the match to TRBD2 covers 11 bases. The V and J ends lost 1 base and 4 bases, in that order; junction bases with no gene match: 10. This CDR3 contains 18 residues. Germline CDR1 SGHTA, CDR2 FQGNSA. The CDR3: CASSLVASGGHAPDTQYF. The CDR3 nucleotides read TGTGCCAGCAGCTTAGTGGCTAGCGGGGGGCACGCTCCAGATACGCAGTATTTT.

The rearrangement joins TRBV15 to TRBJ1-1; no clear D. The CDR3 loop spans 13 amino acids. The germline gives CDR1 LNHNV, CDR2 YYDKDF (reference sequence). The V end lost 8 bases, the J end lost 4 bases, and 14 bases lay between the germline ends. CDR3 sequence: CATDRDRRTEAFF. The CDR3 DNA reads TGTGCCACCGATCGTGATAGGCGCACTGAAGCTTTCTTT.

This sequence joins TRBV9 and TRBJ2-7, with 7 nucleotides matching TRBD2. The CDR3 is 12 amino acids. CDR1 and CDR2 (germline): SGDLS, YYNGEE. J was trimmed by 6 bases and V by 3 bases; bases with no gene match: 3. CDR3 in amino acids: CASSGGGGEQYF. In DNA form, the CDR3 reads TGTGCCAGCAGCGGCGGGGGTGGCGAGCAGTACTTC.

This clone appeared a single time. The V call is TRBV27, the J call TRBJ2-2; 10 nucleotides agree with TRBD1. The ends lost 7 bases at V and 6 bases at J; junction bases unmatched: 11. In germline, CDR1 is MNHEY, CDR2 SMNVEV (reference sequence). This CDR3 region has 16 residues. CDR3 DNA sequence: TGTGCCAGCACCGCAACCGGGACAGGGGTGGCCGGGGAGCTGTTTTTT. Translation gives CASTATGTGVAGELFF.

This CDR3 is CASSLEDVNYGYTF. The CDR3 DNA is TGTGCCAGCAGCTTAGAAGACGTAAACTATGGCTACACCTTC. This sequence joins TRBV11-2 and TRBJ1-2; D gene ambiguous. Between the trimmed V and J ends, which lost 0 bases and 2 bases, there was a span of 7 bases. This CDR3 is 14 amino acids long. CDR1 SGHAT and CDR2 FQNNGV come from the germline V gene.

The CDR3 is CASSPGQNTEAFF. CDR3 coding DNA: TGTGCCAGCTCACCCGGGCAGAACACTGAAGCTTTCTTT. The gene calls are TRBV18 and TRBJ1-1; D call uncertain. Germline V gene data show CDR1 as KGHSH and CDR2 as LQKENI. This CDR3 contains 13 residues. The V end was cut by 3 bases, the J end by 1 base, with 6 bases between.

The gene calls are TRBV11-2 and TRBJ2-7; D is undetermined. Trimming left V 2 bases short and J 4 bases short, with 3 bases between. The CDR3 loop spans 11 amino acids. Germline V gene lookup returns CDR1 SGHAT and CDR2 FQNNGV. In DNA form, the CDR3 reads TGTGCCAGCAGCTTAATATACGAGCAGTACTTC. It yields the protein CASSLIYEQYF.

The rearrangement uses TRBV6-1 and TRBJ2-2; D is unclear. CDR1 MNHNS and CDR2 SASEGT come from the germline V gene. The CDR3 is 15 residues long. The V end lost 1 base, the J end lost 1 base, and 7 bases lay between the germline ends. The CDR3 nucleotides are TGTGCCAGCAGTGAAGAAATTAGGAACACCGGGGAGCTGTTTTTT. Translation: CASSEEIRNTGELFF.

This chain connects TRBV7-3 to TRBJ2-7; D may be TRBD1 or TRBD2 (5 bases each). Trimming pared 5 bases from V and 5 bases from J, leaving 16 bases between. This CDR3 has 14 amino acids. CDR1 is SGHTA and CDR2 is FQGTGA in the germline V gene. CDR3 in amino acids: CASSPLGMGDEQYF. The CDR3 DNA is TGTGCCAGCAGCCCCCTCGGGATGGGGGACGAGCAGTACTTC.

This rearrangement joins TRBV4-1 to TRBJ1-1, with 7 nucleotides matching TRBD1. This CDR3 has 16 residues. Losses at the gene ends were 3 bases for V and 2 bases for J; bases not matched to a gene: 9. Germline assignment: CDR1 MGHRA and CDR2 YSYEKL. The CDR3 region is CASSQSPDRLNTEAFF. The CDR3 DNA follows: TGCGCCAGCAGCCAGAGCCCGGACAGGTTAAACACTGAAGCTTTCTTT.

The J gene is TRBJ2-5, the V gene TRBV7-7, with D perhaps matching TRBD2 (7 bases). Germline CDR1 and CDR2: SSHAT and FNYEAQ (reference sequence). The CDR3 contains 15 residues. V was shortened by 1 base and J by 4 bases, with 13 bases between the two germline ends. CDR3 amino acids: CASSLGGGEGETQYF. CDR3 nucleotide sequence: TGTGCCAGCAGCTTAGGCGGGGGCGAGGGAGAGACCCAGTACTTC.

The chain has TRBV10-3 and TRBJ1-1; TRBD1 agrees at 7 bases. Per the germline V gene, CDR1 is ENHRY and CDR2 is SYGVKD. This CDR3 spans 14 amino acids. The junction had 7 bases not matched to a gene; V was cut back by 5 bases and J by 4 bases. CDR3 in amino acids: CAISFDREGTEAFF. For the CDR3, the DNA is TGTGCCATCAGTTTTGACAGGGAGGGCACTGAAGCTTTCTTT.

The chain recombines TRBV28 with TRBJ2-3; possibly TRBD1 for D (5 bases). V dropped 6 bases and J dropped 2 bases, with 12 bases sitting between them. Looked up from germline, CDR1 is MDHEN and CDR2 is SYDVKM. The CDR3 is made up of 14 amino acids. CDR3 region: CASRSWGSTDTQYF. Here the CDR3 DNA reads TGTGCCAGCAGGAGCTGGGGCTCCACAGATACGCAGTATTTT.

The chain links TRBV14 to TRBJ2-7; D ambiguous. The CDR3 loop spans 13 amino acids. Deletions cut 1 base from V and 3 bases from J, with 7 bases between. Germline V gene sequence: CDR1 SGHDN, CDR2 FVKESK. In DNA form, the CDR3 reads TGTGCCAGCAGCCAAGTTTCCAGCTACGAGCAGTACTTC. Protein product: CASSQVSSYEQYF.